The rows below give T cell receptor beta chains drawn from one sample of a study of CD8+CD57+ T cells in acquired aplastic anemia. TCRdb re-called the reads through MiXCR, storing one row per CDR3 protein. The sample lists tens of thousands of distinct CDR3 sequences, roughly half occurring once. What was sequenced was sorted CD4+, CD8+, or CD8+CD57+ T cells (not recorded which) from PBMCs. These receptors were taken from a human donor in good health, serving as a control. CDR3s include the opening cysteine and the closing phenylalanine or tryptophan. The D gene is left open where the match is weak. Part of the rows lack a size; the others show once, few, many or a class for expanded clones.

abundance: many
d_gene: NA
j_gene: TRBJ2-7
v_gene: TRBV4-1
CDR3aa: CASSQGVTYEQYF
CDR3nt: TGCGCCAGCAGCCAGGGGGTTACCTACGAGCAGTACTTC

abundance: NA
d_gene: NA
j_gene: TRBJ1-5
v_gene: TRBV20-1
CDR3aa: CSARDRGGILGNQPQHF
CDR3nt: TGCAGTGCTAGAGATCGAGGGGGAATTTTAGGTAATCAGCCCCAGCATTTT

abundance: NA
d_gene: TRBD2
j_gene: TRBJ2-5
v_gene: TRBV11-2
CDR3aa: CASSLGTGGPGLATQYF
CDR3nt: TGTGCCAGCAGCCTAGGCACGGGGGGGCCTGGATTGGCGACCCAGTACTTC

abundance: few
d_gene: NA
j_gene: TRBJ1-5
v_gene: TRBV10-1
CDR3aa: CASSESEGQPQHF
CDR3nt: TGCGCCAGCAGTGAGTCGGAGGGACAGCCCCAGCATTTT

abundance: NA
d_gene: NA
j_gene: TRBJ2-7
v_gene: TRBV19
CDR3aa: CASSPGGANYEQYF
CDR3nt: TGTGCCAGTAGCCCTGGAGGGGCGAACTACGAGCAGTACTTC

abundance: many
d_gene: NA
j_gene: TRBJ2-7
v_gene: TRBV13
CDR3aa: CASSKGQTGPYEQYF
CDR3nt: TGTGCCAGCAGTAAGGGGCAGACCGGGCCCTACGAGCAGTACTTC

abundance: few
d_gene: NA
j_gene: TRBJ2-3
v_gene: TRBV7-9
CDR3aa: CASSPDYTQYF
CDR3nt: TGTGCCAGCAGCCCTGATTATACGCAGTATTTT

abundance: NA
d_gene: NA
j_gene: TRBJ1-6
v_gene: TRBV29-1
CDR3aa: CSVKGSSDNSPLHF
CDR3nt: TGCAGCGTTAAAGGAAGCAGTGATAATTCACCCCTCCACTTT

abundance: once
d_gene: NA
j_gene: TRBJ1-2
v_gene: TRBV29-1
CDR3aa: CSVLGASDGAGGYTF
CDR3nt: TGCAGCGTTTTAGGGGCCTCGGACGGGGCGGGAGGCTACACCTTC

abundance: NA
d_gene: NA
j_gene: TRBJ2-4
v_gene: TRBV2
CDR3aa: CASGLGTPIAKNIQYF
CDR3nt: TGTGCCAGCGGGCTAGGGACACCGATAGCTAAAAACATTCAGTACTTC

abundance: many
d_gene: NA
j_gene: TRBJ2-7
v_gene: TRBV6-5
CDR3aa: CASSYIGAAYEQYF
CDR3nt: TGTGCCAGCAGTTACATAGGGGCTGCGTACGAGCAGTACTTC

abundance: many
d_gene: TRBD2
j_gene: TRBJ2-5
v_gene: TRBV5-1
CDR3aa: CASSLVRTSESQETQYF
CDR3nt: TGCGCCAGCAGCTTGGTTAGGACTAGCGAGAGCCAAGAGACCCAGTACTTC

abundance: NA
d_gene: NA
j_gene: TRBJ1-5
v_gene: TRBV19
CDR3aa: CASSDYNQPQHF
CDR3nt: TGTGCCAGTAGCGACTACAATCAGCCCCAGCATTTT

abundance: few
d_gene: TRBD1
j_gene: TRBJ1-1
v_gene: TRBV20-1
CDR3aa: CSAKIPTGARGTEAFF
CDR3nt: TGCAGTGCCAAAATACCGACAGGGGCTCGAGGGACTGAAGCTTTCTTT

abundance: NA
d_gene: TRBD1
j_gene: TRBJ2-1
v_gene: TRBV20-1
CDR3aa: CSARDRAGNEQFF
CDR3nt: TGCAGTGCAAGGGACAGGGCTGGCAATGAGCAGTTCTTC

abundance: NA
d_gene: NA
j_gene: TRBJ2-1
v_gene: TRBV19
CDR3aa: CASSQVAGRNEQFF
CDR3nt: TGTGCCAGTAGTCAAGTGGCAGGGCGGAATGAGCAGTTCTTC

abundance: few
d_gene: TRBD2
j_gene: TRBJ2-7
v_gene: TRBV2
CDR3aa: CASSPGLAAYEQYF
CDR3nt: TGTGCCAGCAGCCCGGGACTAGCGGCTTACGAGCAGTACTTC

abundance: NA
d_gene: TRBD2
j_gene: TRBJ2-1
v_gene: TRBV24-1
CDR3aa: CATSDLFAGGPTYSYNEQFF
CDR3nt: TGTGCCACCAGTGATTTGTTCGCGGGAGGGCCGACCTATTCCTACAATGAGCAGTTCTTC

abundance: NA
d_gene: NA
j_gene: TRBJ2-7
v_gene: TRBV29-1
CDR3aa: CSAIASYEQYF
CDR3nt: TGCAGCGCTATAGCCTCCTACGAGCAGTACTTC

abundance: NA
d_gene: NA
j_gene: TRBJ1-2
v_gene: TRBV29-1
CDR3aa: CSVEEPGSLGYTF
CDR3nt: TGCAGCGTTGAAGAGCCGGGAAGCCTTGGCTACACCTTC

abundance: large
d_gene: TRBD1
j_gene: TRBJ1-1
v_gene: TRBV29-1
CDR3aa: CSVQGQATTEAFF
CDR3nt: TGCAGCGTGCAGGGACAGGCAACCACTGAAGCTTTCTTT

abundance: NA
d_gene: TRBD1
j_gene: TRBJ2-5
v_gene: TRBV25-1
CDR3aa: CASSETRQGRIQETQYF
CDR3nt: TGTGCCAGCAGTGAGACGCGACAGGGCCGTATCCAAGAGACCCAGTACTTC

abundance: NA
d_gene: NA
j_gene: TRBJ1-1
v_gene: TRBV29-1
CDR3aa: CSVLGAEAFF
CDR3nt: TGCAGCGTTTTGGGGGCAGAAGCTTTCTTT

abundance: NA
d_gene: NA
j_gene: TRBJ1-6
v_gene: TRBV9
CDR3aa: CASSVGPQFPLHF
CDR3nt: TGTGCCAGCAGCGTAGGACCCCAATTTCCCCTCCACTTT

abundance: NA
d_gene: TRBD1
j_gene: TRBJ1-2
v_gene: TRBV10-2
CDR3aa: CASSVRTGKAGYTF
CDR3nt: TGCGCCAGCAGCGTCCGGACAGGGAAGGCTGGCTACACCTTC

abundance: many
d_gene: TRBD2
j_gene: TRBJ2-3
v_gene: TRBV9
CDR3aa: CASSVEASGGAVDTQYF
CDR3nt: TGTGCCAGCAGCGTAGAAGCTAGCGGGGGGGCTGTAGATACGCAGTATTTT

abundance: many
d_gene: NA
j_gene: TRBJ1-1
v_gene: TRBV4-2
CDR3aa: CASSQDLGVSANTEAFF
CDR3nt: TGTGCCAGCAGCCAAGATCTCGGAGTATCAGCGAACACTGAAGCTTTCTTT

abundance: once
d_gene: TRBD1
j_gene: TRBJ1-4
v_gene: TRBV2
CDR3aa: CASRGTAGPNEKLFF
CDR3nt: TGTGCCAGCAGAGGGACAGCTGGGCCTAATGAAAAACTGTTTTTT

abundance: many
d_gene: NA
j_gene: TRBJ2-5
v_gene: TRBV13
CDR3aa: CASSSGGPTQYF
CDR3nt: TGTGCCAGCAGCTCGGGGGGCCCGACCCAGTACTTC

abundance: NA
d_gene: NA
j_gene: TRBJ1-2
v_gene: TRBV5-4
CDR3aa: CASSFGGASYGYTF
CDR3nt: TGTGCCAGCAGCTTTGGGGGAGCATCATATGGCTACACCTTC

abundance: many
d_gene: NA
j_gene: TRBJ2-2
v_gene: TRBV27
CDR3aa: CASSTQAVYTGELFF
CDR3nt: TGTGCCAGTTCGACACAGGCCGTATATACCGGGGAGCTGTTTTTT

abundance: NA
d_gene: TRBD1
j_gene: TRBJ1-1
v_gene: TRBV25-1
CDR3aa: CASSEYGTGERGTEAFF
CDR3nt: TGTGCCAGCAGTGAATATGGGACAGGAGAGCGGGGCACTGAAGCTTTCTTT

abundance: many
d_gene: NA
j_gene: TRBJ2-1
v_gene: TRBV6-1
CDR3aa: CASSEVASSYNEQFF
CDR3nt: TGTGCCAGCAGTGAGGTCGCTAGCTCCTACAATGAGCAGTTCTTC